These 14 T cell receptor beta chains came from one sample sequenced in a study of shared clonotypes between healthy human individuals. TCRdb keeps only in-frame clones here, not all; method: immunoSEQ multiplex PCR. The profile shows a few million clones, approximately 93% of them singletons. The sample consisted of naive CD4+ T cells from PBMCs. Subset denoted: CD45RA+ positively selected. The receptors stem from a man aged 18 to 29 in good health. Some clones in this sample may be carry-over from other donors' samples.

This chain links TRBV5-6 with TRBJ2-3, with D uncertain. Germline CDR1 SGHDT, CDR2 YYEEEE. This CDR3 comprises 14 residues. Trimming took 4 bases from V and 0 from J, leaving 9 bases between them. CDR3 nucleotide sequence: TGTGCCAGCAGCCAGGACGGAAGCACAGATACGCAGTATTTT. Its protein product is CASSQDGSTDTQYF.

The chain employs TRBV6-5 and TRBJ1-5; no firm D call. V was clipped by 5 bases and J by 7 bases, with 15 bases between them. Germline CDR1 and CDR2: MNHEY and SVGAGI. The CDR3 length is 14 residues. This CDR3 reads CASSGRSPGQPQHF. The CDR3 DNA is TGTGCCAGCAGTGGACGGAGCCCGGGGCAGCCCCAGCATTTT.

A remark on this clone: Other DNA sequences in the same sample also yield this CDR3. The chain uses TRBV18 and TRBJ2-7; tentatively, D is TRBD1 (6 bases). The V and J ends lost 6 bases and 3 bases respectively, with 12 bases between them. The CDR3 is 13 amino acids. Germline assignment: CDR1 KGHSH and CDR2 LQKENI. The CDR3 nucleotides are TGTGCCAGCTCCCCTGGACAGATCTACGAGCAGTACTTC. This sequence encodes CASSPGQIYEQYF. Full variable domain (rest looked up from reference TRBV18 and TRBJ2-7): NAGVMQNPRHLVRRRGQEARLRCSPMKGHSHVYWYRQLPEEGLKFMVYLQKENIIDESGMPKERFSAEFPKEGPSILRIQQVVRGDSAAYFCASSPGQIYEQYFGPGTRLTVT.

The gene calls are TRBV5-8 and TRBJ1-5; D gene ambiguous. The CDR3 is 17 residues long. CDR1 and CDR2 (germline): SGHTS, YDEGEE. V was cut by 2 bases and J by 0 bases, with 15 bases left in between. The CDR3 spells CASSFAQVASSNQPQHF. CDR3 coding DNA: TGTGCCAGCAGCTTCGCCCAGGTGGCCTCTAGCAATCAGCCCCAGCATTTT.

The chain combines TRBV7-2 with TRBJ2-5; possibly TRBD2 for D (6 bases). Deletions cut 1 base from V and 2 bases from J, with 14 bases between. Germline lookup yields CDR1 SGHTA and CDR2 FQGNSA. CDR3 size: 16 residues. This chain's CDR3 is CASSLVVGGMQETQYF. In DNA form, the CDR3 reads TGTGCCAGCAGCTTAGTGGTGGGGGGAATGCAAGAGACCCAGTACTTC.

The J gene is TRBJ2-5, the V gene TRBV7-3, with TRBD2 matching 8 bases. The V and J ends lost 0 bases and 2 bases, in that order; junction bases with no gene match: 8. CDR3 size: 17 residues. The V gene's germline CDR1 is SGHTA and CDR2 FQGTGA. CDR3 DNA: TGTGCCAGCAGCTTAACGAAAACTAGCGGATTTCAAGAGACCCAGTACTTC. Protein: CASSLTKTSGFQETQYF.

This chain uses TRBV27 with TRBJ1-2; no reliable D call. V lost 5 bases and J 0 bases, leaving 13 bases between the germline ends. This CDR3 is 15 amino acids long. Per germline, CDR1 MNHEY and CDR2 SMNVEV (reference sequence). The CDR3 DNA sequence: TGTGCCAGCAGTCCACGACGGGGTTCTAACTATGGCTACACCTTC. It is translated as CASSPRRGSNYGYTF.

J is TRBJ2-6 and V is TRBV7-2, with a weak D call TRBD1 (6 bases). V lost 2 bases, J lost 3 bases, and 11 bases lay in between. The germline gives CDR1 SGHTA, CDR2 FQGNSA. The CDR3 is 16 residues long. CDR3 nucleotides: TGTGCCAGCAGCTTACAGGGGTTTGGTGGGGCCAACGTCCTGACTTTC. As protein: CASSLQGFGGANVLTF.

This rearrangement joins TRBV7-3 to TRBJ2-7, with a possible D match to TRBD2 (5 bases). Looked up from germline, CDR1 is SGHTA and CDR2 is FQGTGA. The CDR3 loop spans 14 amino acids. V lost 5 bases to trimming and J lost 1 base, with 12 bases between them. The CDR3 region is CASSRPDLSYEQYF. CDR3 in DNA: TGTGCCAGCAGCCGCCCGGACTTATCCTACGAGCAGTACTTC.

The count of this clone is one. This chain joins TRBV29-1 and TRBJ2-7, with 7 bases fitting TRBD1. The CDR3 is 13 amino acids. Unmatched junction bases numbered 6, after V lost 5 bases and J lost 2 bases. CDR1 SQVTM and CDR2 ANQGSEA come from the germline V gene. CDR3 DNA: TGCAGCGTTCCACAGGGGAACCCCTACGAGCAGTACTTC. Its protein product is CSVPQGNPYEQYF.

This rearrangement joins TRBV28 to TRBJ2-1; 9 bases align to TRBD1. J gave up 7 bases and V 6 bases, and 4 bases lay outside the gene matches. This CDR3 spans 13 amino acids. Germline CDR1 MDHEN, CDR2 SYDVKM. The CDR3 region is CASRGQGENEQFF. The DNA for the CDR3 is TGTGCCAGCAGGGGACAGGGTGAGAATGAGCAGTTCTTC.

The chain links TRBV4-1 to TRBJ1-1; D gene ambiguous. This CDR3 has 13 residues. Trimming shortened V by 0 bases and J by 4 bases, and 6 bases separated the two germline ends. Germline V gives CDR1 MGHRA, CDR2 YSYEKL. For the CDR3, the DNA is TGCGCCAGCAGCCAAGATCTGAGCACTGAAGCTTTCTTT. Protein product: CASSQDLSTEAFF.

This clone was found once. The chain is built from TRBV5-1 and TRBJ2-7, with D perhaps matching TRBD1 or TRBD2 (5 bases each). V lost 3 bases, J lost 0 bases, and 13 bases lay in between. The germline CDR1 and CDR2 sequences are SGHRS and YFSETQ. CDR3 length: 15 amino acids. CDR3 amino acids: CASSWSRDVSYEQYF. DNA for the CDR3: TGCGCCAGCAGCTGGTCCCGGGACGTCTCCTACGAGCAGTACTTC.

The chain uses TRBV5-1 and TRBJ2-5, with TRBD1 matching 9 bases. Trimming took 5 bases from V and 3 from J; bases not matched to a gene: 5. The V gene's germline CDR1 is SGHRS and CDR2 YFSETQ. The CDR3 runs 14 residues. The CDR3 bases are TGCGCCAGCAGACGGACAGGGGAGGAAGAGACCCAGTACTTC. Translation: CASRRTGEEETQYF.